This TCR beta chain was profiled in a study of response to subunit inactivated influenza vaccine. Study-level results: Authors suggested that a seasonal influenza vaccination recruits few new T cells each time.

The CDR3 consists of 13 residues. V gave up 0 bases and J gave up 2 bases, with 5 bases separating them. TCRdb passed the RT-PCR reads through MiXCR, listing each CDR3 protein once. The data hold about 800,000 distinct CDR3 sequences, with approximately 21% observed a single time. As to this clonotype: The antigen remains undetermined.

This specimen was PBMCs from blood, taken more than 4 days after vaccination. The genes are TRBV12-3 or TRBV12-4 and TRBJ2-7; unclear D gene. The TCR originated in a man in his fifties who received an inactivated influenza vaccine. The CDR3: CASSLAETYEQYF. The DNA of the CDR3 is TGTGCCAGCAGTTTAGCGGAAACCTACGAGCAGTACTTC.